A single T cell receptor beta chain is shown here with its context. This entry belongs to a study of blood T cell repertoires in COVID-19. Study as a whole: The samples span acute and convalescent COVID-19 from the United States, Italy and Spain.

As handled by the study authors: Amplified reference gene primers provided the basis for estimating nucleated cell counts. The protocol was immunoSEQ multiplex PCR, while the TCRdb copy is restricted to in-frame clones and leaves out a portion. Clone size and the V and J calls come from that table; the DNA yielded D and trimming. The sample has about 110,000 clones, 88% seen once. The clonotype was recovered from a human donor in a cohort sampled during active COVID-19. Sequences were obtained from peripheral blood.

CDR3 DNA sequence: TGTGCCAGCAGCTCCCAGGGGGTGGACTACGAGCAGTACTTC. It translates to CASSSQGVDYEQYF. The chain links TRBV5-4 to TRBJ2-7; 7 positions agree with TRBD1. The CDR3 has 14 amino acids. V shed 3 bases and J 3 bases; nucleotides not matched to a gene: 6. Germline V gives CDR1 SGHNT, CDR2 YYREEE (reference sequence).